Listed here are 31 T cell receptor beta chains from one sample, sequenced in a study of OX40 agonist ivuxolimab in advanced cancers. Here immunoSEQ multiplex PCR was the method, and the copy in TCRdb shows in-frame clones only, minus some. The table lists 95,000 or so clones, 92% of them singletons. The source material was CD4+ or CD8+ T cells sorted from blood, sampled in a trial of the OX40 agonist ivuxolimab. These receptors were collected from an adult with an advanced solid tumor such as melanoma, head and neck, liver or kidney cancer.

The genes are TRBV6-5 and TRBJ1-2, with TRBD1 matching 7 bases. V gave up 7 bases and J gave up 8 bases; unmatched junction bases: 16. CDR3 length: 15 residues. Germline V gives CDR1 MNHEY, CDR2 SVGAGI. CDR3 protein: CASTRRWEGAGGYTF. CDR3 bases: TGTGCCAGCACTCGACGATGGGAGGGGGCGGGAGGCTACACCTTC.

This rearrangement joins TRBV19 to TRBJ2-3; the match to TRBD2 covers 11 bases. The CDR3 loop spans 15 amino acids. V was clipped by 6 bases and J by 4 bases; unmatched bases: 6. Germline CDR1 reads LNHDA; CDR2 reads SQIVND (reference sequence). CDR3 DNA: TGTGCCAGTAGAACTAGCGGGAGTTGGGCAGATACGCAGTATTTT. It translates to CASRTSGSWADTQYF.

The chain uses TRBV11-2 and TRBJ1-5, with no clear D. CDR1 and CDR2 (germline): SGHAT, FQNNGV. The CDR3 sequence is 13 residues long. V lost 1 base, J lost 7 bases, and 8 bases lay in between. The CDR3 DNA reads TGTGCCAGCAGCTTAGCAGGATACCAGCCCCAGCATTTT. Translating it yields CASSLAGYQPQHF.

The chain combines TRBV7-9 with TRBJ2-5, with TRBD2 identical over 7 bases. V was pared by 7 bases and J by 5 bases, with 13 bases of the junction left unmatched. Germline V gives CDR1 SEHNR, CDR2 FQNEAQ (reference sequence). CDR3 length equals 15 residues. The CDR3 bases are TGTGCCAGCAACCCCAGCGGGGAGGCACGGGAGACCCAGTACTTC. Amino acids: CASNPSGEARETQYF.

In its sample, this clone was seen once. This rearrangement joins TRBV5-4 to TRBJ2-1, with D possibly called TRBD1 or TRBD2 (6 bases each). Per germline, CDR1 SGHNT and CDR2 YYREEE (reference sequence). CDR3 length: 16 amino acids. Trimming shortened V by 4 bases and J by 0 bases, and 14 bases separated the two germline ends. The DNA for the CDR3 is TGTGCCAGCAGCCTTGGGGGCGGGGCCTCCTACAATGAGCAGTTCTTC. This gives the protein CASSLGGGASYNEQFF.

The chain is built from TRBV18 and TRBJ1-5, with D possibly matching TRBD1 (6 bases). This CDR3 comprises 14 residues. With 1 base removed from V and 6 bases from J, the gap between germline ends came to 10 bases. Germline V gives CDR1 KGHSH, CDR2 LQKENI. The CDR3 protein is CASSPQGDSQPQHF. The CDR3 region has the DNA TGTGCCAGCTCACCACAGGGGGATAGTCAGCCCCAGCATTTT.

V and J are TRBV6-5 and TRBJ2-2; D gene unclear. With 11 bases removed from V and 4 bases from J, the gap between germline ends came to 11 bases. CDR1 MNHEY and CDR2 SVGAGI come from the germline V gene. The CDR3 consists of 12 residues. The CDR3 reads CAGHLGTGELFF. The DNA for the CDR3 is TGTGCCGGGCACTTAGGCACCGGGGAGCTGTTTTTT.

This sequence joins TRBV5-1 and TRBJ2-7, with D perhaps TRBD2 (6 bases). Germline V gene data show CDR1 as SGHRS and CDR2 as YFSETQ. Trimming took 3 bases from V and 2 from J, leaving 12 bases between them. CDR3 length: 14 residues. CDR3 coding DNA: TGCGCCAGCAGCTCTAGCGTCGATGCCTACGAGCAGTACTTC. This codes for CASSSSVDAYEQYF.

The V gene is TRBV7-9, the J gene TRBJ2-6, with D perhaps given as TRBD1 or TRBD2 (5 bases each). V lost 7 bases and J lost 0, with 16 bases in between. From germline, CDR1 is SEHNR and CDR2 FQNEAQ (reference sequence). This CDR3 contains 17 residues. The CDR3 bases are TGTGCCAGCACCCTCGGGACGATCCACTCTGGGGCCAACGTCCTGACTTTC. This codes for CASTLGTIHSGANVLTF.

V usage is TRBV7-9 and J usage is TRBJ2-7, with 7 positions matching TRBD2. Germline V gene sequence: CDR1 SEHNR, CDR2 FQNEAQ (reference sequence). J gave up 9 bases and V 5 bases, and 10 bases lay outside the gene matches. The CDR3 consists of 13 residues. The CDR3 DNA is TGTGCCAGCAGCCAGGACGGGGGGAAGGTGCAGTACTTC. Translation gives CASSQDGGKVQYF.

The chain employs TRBV11-2 and TRBJ1-3; D is perhaps TRBD1 (5 bases). V dropped 5 bases and J dropped 8 bases, with 7 bases sitting between them. The CDR3 totals 11 residues. CDR1 and CDR2 (germline): SGHAT, FQNNGV. The CDR3 spells CASSGGDTIYF. Written as DNA, the CDR3 is TGTGCCAGCAGCGGAGGGGACACCATATATTTT.

The rearrangement joins TRBV5-6 to TRBJ2-7; 7 positions agree with TRBD1. The V segment lost 3 bases and the J segment 3 bases; nucleotides outside the gene matches: 6. From germline, CDR1 is SGHDT and CDR2 YYEEEE. The CDR3 has 14 residues. CDR3 sequence reads: CASSSATGRYEQYF. The CDR3 bases are TGTGCCAGCAGCTCCGCGACAGGGCGCTACGAGCAGTACTTC.

The rearrangement links TRBV9 to TRBJ2-7; possible D gene TRBD2, 5 bases. The CDR3 consists of 14 residues. Germline CDR1 SGDLS, CDR2 YYNGEE. V lost 4 bases and J lost 0, with 11 bases in between. CDR3 in DNA: TGTGCCAGCAGCAACGGGATAATCTCCTACGAGCAGTACTTC. As protein: CASSNGIISYEQYF.

The chain links TRBV9 to TRBJ2-3; D is uncertain. The CDR3 contains 14 residues. V lost 3 bases to trimming and J lost 4 bases, with 12 bases between them. Germline CDR1 reads SGDLS; CDR2 reads YYNGEE. The CDR3 protein is CASSETQSPDTQYF. DNA for the CDR3: TGTGCCAGCAGCGAGACCCAGAGCCCAGATACGCAGTATTTT.

This clone was observed a few times. The DNA for the CDR3 is TGTGCCTGGAGCGGACCCGGGCGCGGGGATGAAAAACTGTTTTTT. Its translation: CAWSGPGRGDEKLFF. This chain connects TRBV30 to TRBJ1-4; D remains unclear. Germline V CDR1 and CDR2: GTSNPN, SVGIG (reference sequence). V lost 3 bases to trimming and J lost 6 bases, with 17 bases between them. CDR3 length: 15 amino acids. Complete variable domain (other parts from reference TRBV30 and TRBJ1-4): SQTIHQWPATLVQPVGSPLSLECTVEGTSNPNLYWYRQAAGRGLQLLFYSVGIGQISSEVPQNLSASRPQDRQFILSSKKLLLSDSGFYLCAWSGPGRGDEKLFFGSGTQLSVL.

V is TRBV11-2 and J is TRBJ2-5; tentatively, D is TRBD1 or TRBD2 (5 bases each). The CDR3 contains 15 residues. The germline V gene encodes CDR1 SGHAT and CDR2 FQNNGV. V was trimmed by 2 bases and J by 0 bases, leaving 10 bases between them. Here the CDR3 DNA reads TGTGCCAGCAGCTTAACGTGGGGGTACCAAGAGACCCAGTACTTC. Translated: CASSLTWGYQETQYF.

This chain connects TRBV19 to TRBJ1-2; TRBD1 matches 9 bases. The germline V gene has CDR1 LNHDA and CDR2 SQIVND (reference sequence). Trimming at V came to 5 bases and at J to 8 bases, leaving 6 bases not matched to a gene. The CDR3 sequence is 13 residues long. The CDR3 nucleotides are TGTGCCAGTAGTGAACAGGGGGCGGGAGGCTACACCTTC. Protein: CASSEQGAGGYTF.

The chain is built from TRBV5-8 and TRBJ2-5; 12 bases are shared with TRBD2. V lost 5 bases, J lost 2 bases, and 10 bases stayed unmatched. This CDR3 spans 17 amino acids. Germline values: CDR1 SGHTS, CDR2 YDEGEE. The CDR3 nucleotides are TGTGCCAGCAGACCCGCCCGGACTAGCGGGGCACAAGAGACCCAGTACTTC. It codes for CASRPARTSGAQETQYF.

The gene calls are TRBV5-5 and TRBJ1-4, with D possibly TRBD1 on 5 matching bases. V was shortened by 0 bases and J by 7 bases, with 13 bases between the two germline ends. Germline lookup yields CDR1 SGHKS and CDR2 YYEKEE (reference sequence). CDR3 size: 15 residues. The CDR3 loop is CASSLGQGEGEKLFF. As DNA, the CDR3 is TGTGCCAGCAGCTTGGGCCAGGGTGAAGGTGAAAAACTGTTTTTT.

V is TRBV21-1 and J is TRBJ2-3; the D call in the table, TRBD2, was not verified against the DNA. TRBV21-1 is tagged as a pseudogene. This CDR3 comprises 21 residues. The CDR3 sequence is CASSKNTSVRGGEKGTDTQYF. The CDR3 nucleotides are TGTGCCAGCAGCAAAAACACCTCGGTGCGGGGGGGAGAAAAGGGCACAGATACGCAGTATTTT.

V is TRBV5-1 and J is TRBJ2-3; 11 bases agree with TRBD2. The V and J ends lost 4 bases and 0 bases, in that order; junction bases with no gene match: 7. CDR1 is SGHRS, CDR2 YFSETQ, per germline. The CDR3 consists of 17 residues. This CDR3 reads CASSKETSGASTDTQYF. The CDR3 DNA sequence: TGCGCCAGCAGCAAAGAGACTAGCGGGGCTAGCACAGATACGCAGTATTTT.

The chain's CDR3 is CASSLGRSSGNTIYF. DNA for the CDR3: TGTGCCAGCAGCTTGGGCAGGTCCTCTGGAAACACCATATATTTT. The chain joins TRBV5-6 to TRBJ1-3; no firm D call. The germline V and J ends were trimmed by 0 bases and 0 bases, with 7 bases remaining between them. In germline, CDR1 is SGHDT, CDR2 YYEEEE. The CDR3 is 15 residues long.

The genes are TRBV10-1 and TRBJ1-2; no firm D call. Trimming left V 9 bases short and J 1 base short, with 12 bases between. This CDR3 has 13 amino acids. Per the germline V gene, CDR1 is WNHNN and CDR2 is SYGVQD (reference sequence). CDR3: CAREQGYNYGYTF. CDR3 sequence (DNA): TGCGCCAGGGAACAAGGTTATAACTATGGCTACACCTTC.

This clone came up once. V and J are TRBV6-5 and TRBJ2-2; the D is unclear. Germline assignment: CDR1 MNHEY and CDR2 SVGAGI. This CDR3 region has 16 residues. The V end lost 3 bases, the J end lost 3 bases, and 14 bases lay between the germline ends. CDR3 amino acids: CASSYTVSAYTGELFF. The CDR3 DNA reads as TGTGCCAGCAGTTATACCGTGTCAGCTTACACCGGGGAGCTGTTTTTT.

This clone was counted a single time. The V gene is TRBV23-1, the J gene TRBJ2-5; D not certain. TRBV23-1 is identified as an open reading frame with a role that is uncertain. V was clipped by 3 bases and J by 9 bases, with 8 bases between them. This CDR3 comprises 11 residues. CDR3 coding DNA: TGCGCCAGCAGTCAGCGCCCGGCCCAGTACTTC. The encoded protein is CASSQRPAQYF.

This rearrangement joins TRBV7-3 to TRBJ1-2, with 9 bases that match TRBD1. The CDR3 sequence is 15 residues long. Germline values: CDR1 SGHTA, CDR2 FQGTGA. V was pared by 8 bases and J by 6 bases, with 13 bases of the junction left unmatched. DNA for the CDR3: TGTGCCAGCCCCTTTTTACTGGACAGGGGAAATGGCTACACCTTC. Its protein product is CASPFLLDRGNGYTF.

The V and J genes are TRBV5-1 and TRBJ1-4, with 7 bases identical to TRBD1. The V segment lost 3 bases and the J segment 7 bases; nucleotides outside the gene matches: 3. CDR3 size: 13 residues. From germline, CDR1 is SGHRS and CDR2 YFSETQ. CDR3 in DNA: TGCGCCAGCAGCTCGGGACAGAGTGAAAAACTGTTTTTT. Its protein product is CASSSGQSEKLFF.

The J gene is TRBJ1-5, the V gene TRBV14; D unresolved. The V gene lost 1 base and the J gene lost 2 bases, with 3 bases spanning the gap. The V gene's germline CDR1 is SGHDN and CDR2 FVKESK. This CDR3 region has 13 residues. CDR3 loop: CASSQAGNQPQHF. The CDR3 DNA sequence: TGTGCCAGCAGCCAAGCAGGCAATCAGCCCCAGCATTTT. Variable domain in full (rest from reference TRBV14 and TRBJ1-5): EAGVTQFPSHSVIEKGQTVTLRCDPISGHDNLYWYRRVMGKEIKFLLHFVKESKQDESGMPNNRFLAERTGGTYSTLKVQPAELEDSGVYFCASSQAGNQPQHFGDGTRLSIL.

V and J are TRBV9 and TRBJ2-1; 9 bases match TRBD1. Germline assignment: CDR1 SGDLS and CDR2 YYNGEE. J gave up 8 bases and V 4 bases, and 10 bases lay outside the gene matches. The CDR3 has 15 amino acids. The CDR3 DNA reads as TGTGCCAGCAGCCGGACACCGGGACAGGGAGATGAGCAGTTCTTC. This sequence encodes CASSRTPGQGDEQFF.

This clone occurred a few times. At one boundary the junction diverges from the germline segment, which might be a read error. The J gene is TRBJ2-2, the V gene TRBV7-7, with D unclear. This CDR3 is built from 13 residues. Per the germline V gene, CDR1 is SSHAT and CDR2 is FNYEAQ (reference sequence). CDR3 in amino acids: CASMRGNTGELFF. The DNA of the CDR3 is TGTGCTAGCATGCGAGGGAACACCGGGGAGCTGTTTTTT. Variable domain in full (rest from reference TRBV7-7 and TRBJ2-2): GAGVSQSPRYKVTKRGQDVTLRCDPISSHATLYWYQQALGQGPEFLTYFNYEAQPDKSGLPSDRFSAERPEGSISTLTIQRTEQRDSAMYRCASMRGNTGELFFGEGSRLTVL.

The V gene is TRBV27, the J gene TRBJ1-5, with D unclear. Germline CDR1 MNHEY, CDR2 SMNVEV (reference sequence). This CDR3 comprises 15 residues. V was cut by 4 bases and J by 3 bases, with 13 bases left in between. The CDR3 loop is CASSSTLLPNQPQHF. DNA of the CDR3: TGTGCCAGCAGTTCGACCCTACTCCCCAATCAGCCCCAGCATTTT.